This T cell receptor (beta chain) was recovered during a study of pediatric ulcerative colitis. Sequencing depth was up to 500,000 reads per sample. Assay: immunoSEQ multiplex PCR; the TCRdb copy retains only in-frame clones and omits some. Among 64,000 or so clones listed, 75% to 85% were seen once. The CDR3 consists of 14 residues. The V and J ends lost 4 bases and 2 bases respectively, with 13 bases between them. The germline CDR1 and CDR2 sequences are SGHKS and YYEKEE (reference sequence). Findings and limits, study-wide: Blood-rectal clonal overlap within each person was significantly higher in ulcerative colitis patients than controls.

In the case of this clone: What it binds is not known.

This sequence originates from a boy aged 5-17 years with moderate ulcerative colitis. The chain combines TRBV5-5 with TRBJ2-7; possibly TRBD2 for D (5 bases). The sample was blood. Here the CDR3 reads CASSNRTGTYEQYF. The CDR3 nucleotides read TGTGCCAGCAGCAACCGGACCGGGACCTACGAGCAGTACTTC.